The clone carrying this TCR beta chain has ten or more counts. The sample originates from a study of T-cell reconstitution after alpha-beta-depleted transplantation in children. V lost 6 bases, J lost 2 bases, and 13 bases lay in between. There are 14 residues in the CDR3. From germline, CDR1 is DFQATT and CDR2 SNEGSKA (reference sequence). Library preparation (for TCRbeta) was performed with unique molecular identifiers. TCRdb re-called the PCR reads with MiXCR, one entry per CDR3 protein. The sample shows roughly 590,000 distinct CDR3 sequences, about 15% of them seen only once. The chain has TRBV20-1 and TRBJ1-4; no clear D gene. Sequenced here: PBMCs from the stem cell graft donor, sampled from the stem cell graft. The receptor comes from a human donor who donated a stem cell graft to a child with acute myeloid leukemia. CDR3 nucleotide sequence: TGCAGTGCCTTCGGGTACTTGACTAATGAAAAACTGTTTTTT. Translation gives CSAFGYLTNEKLFF.